A selection of T cell receptor beta chains follows, all from one sample in a study of blood T cell repertoires in COVID-19. Data came from immunoSEQ multiplex PCR; TCRdb stores just in-frame clones and leaves some out. Of around 310,000 clones listed, over 80% were seen once; the top ten hold over 4.5%. Sequenced material: PBMCs or T cells enriched from blood (not recorded which). Receptor source: a man aged 30 to 45 who had recovered from COVID-19. Both conserved end residues are part of each CDR3. D genes are given only for firm matches. Rows may omit the clone size; those that give it use once, few, many or a size class.

abundance: .; j_gene: TRBJ1-6; d_gene: .; v_gene: TRBV7-9; CDR3aa: CASSLDPDKSPLHF; CDR3nt: TGTGCCAGCAGCTTAGACCCAGACAAATCACCCCTCCACTTT
abundance: .; j_gene: TRBJ2-7; d_gene: TRBD1; v_gene: TRBV7-9; CDR3aa: CASSSNPRTGLLTYEQYF; CDR3nt: TGTGCCAGCAGCTCCAACCCCAGGACAGGTCTCTTAACATACGAGCAGTACTTC
abundance: .; j_gene: TRBJ1-5; d_gene: .; v_gene: TRBV7-9; CDR3aa: CASSLASEGRSNQPQHF; CDR3nt: TGTGCCAGCAGCTTAGCGTCGGAGGGTAGGAGCAATCAGCCCCAGCATTTT
abundance: .; j_gene: TRBJ2-7; d_gene: TRBD1; v_gene: TRBV25-1; CDR3aa: CATQAGTGGGYEQYF; CDR3nt: TGTGCCACCCAGGCCGGGACAGGGGGTGGTTACGAGCAGTACTTC
abundance: once; j_gene: TRBJ1-3; d_gene: .; v_gene: TRBV7-9; CDR3aa: CASSFSMTGSGNTIYF; CDR3nt: TGTGCCAGCAGCTTTTCGATGACTGGCTCTGGAAACACCATATATTTT
abundance: few; j_gene: TRBJ1-1; d_gene: .; v_gene: TRBV20-1; CDR3aa: CSASWERGFAFF; CDR3nt: TGCAGTGCTAGTTGGGAAAGGGGGTTCGCTTTCTTT
abundance: .; j_gene: TRBJ1-5; d_gene: .; v_gene: TRBV19; CDR3aa: CASSIQGLYQPQHF; CDR3nt: TGTGCCAGTAGTATACAGGGGCTGTATCAGCCCCAGCATTTT
abundance: few; j_gene: TRBJ1-5; d_gene: .; v_gene: TRBV25-1; CDR3aa: CASSDSDRYNQPQHF; CDR3nt: TGTGCCAGCAGTGACTCCGACAGATACAATCAGCCCCAGCATTTT
abundance: .; j_gene: TRBJ2-7; d_gene: .; v_gene: TRBV5-1; CDR3aa: CASSLSAGISYEQYF; CDR3nt: TGCGCCAGCAGCTTGTCAGCAGGGATCTCCTACGAGCAGTACTTC
abundance: .; j_gene: TRBJ2-1; d_gene: TRBD2; v_gene: TRBV28; CDR3aa: CASRAKLAGAGDEQFF; CDR3nt: TGTGCCAGCAGGGCCAAACTAGCGGGGGCTGGCGATGAGCAGTTCTTC
abundance: .; j_gene: TRBJ1-4; d_gene: .; v_gene: TRBV29-1; CDR3aa: CSVRSLEKLFF; CDR3nt: TGCAGCGTACGGAGTCTTGAAAAACTGTTTTTT
abundance: .; j_gene: TRBJ2-7; d_gene: TRBD1; v_gene: TRBV5-1; CDR3aa: CASSVGQGGEQYF; CDR3nt: TGCGCCAGCTCGGTCGGACAGGGGGGCGAGCAGTACTTC
abundance: .; j_gene: TRBJ2-7; d_gene: TRBD1; v_gene: TRBV27; CDR3aa: CASHRDRDSEQYF; CDR3nt: TGTGCCAGCCATCGGGACAGGGACTCCGAGCAGTACTTC
abundance: once; j_gene: TRBJ2-7; d_gene: .; v_gene: TRBV5-1; CDR3aa: CASSLGLTGVYEQYF; CDR3nt: TGCGCCAGCAGCTTGGGCCTGACAGGAGTATACGAGCAGTACTTC
abundance: once; j_gene: TRBJ2-2; d_gene: .; v_gene: TRBV27; CDR3aa: CASSLSPPPGELFF; CDR3nt: TGTGCCAGCAGTTTATCCCCTCCCCCCGGGGAGCTGTTTTTT
abundance: .; j_gene: TRBJ1-1; d_gene: .; v_gene: TRBV11-2; CDR3aa: CASSLDLNTEAFF; CDR3nt: TGTGCCAGCAGCTTAGATCTTAACACTGAAGCTTTCTTT
abundance: .; j_gene: TRBJ2-1; d_gene: TRBD2; v_gene: TRBV3-1/TRBV3-2; CDR3aa: CASSQGLAGYNEQFF; CDR3nt: TGTGCCAGCAGCCAAGGACTAGCGGGGTACAATGAGCAGTTCTTC
abundance: .; j_gene: TRBJ1-4; d_gene: .; v_gene: TRBV28; CDR3aa: CASSSGGWRSIPDNNEKLFF; CDR3nt: TGTGCCAGCAGTTCGGGGGGGTGGCGTTCGATCCCGGACAATAATGAAAAACTGTTTTTT
abundance: .; j_gene: TRBJ1-2; d_gene: TRBD1; v_gene: TRBV30; CDR3aa: CAWTRGGQGSYGYTF; CDR3nt: TGTGCCTGGACCCGAGGGGGACAGGGATCCTATGGCTACACCTTC
abundance: .; j_gene: TRBJ2-1; d_gene: .; v_gene: TRBV7-9; CDR3aa: CASSPLDGEQFF; CDR3nt: TGTGCCAGCAGCCCCTTAGACGGGGAGCAGTTCTTC
abundance: few; j_gene: TRBJ1-6; d_gene: .; v_gene: TRBV5-5; CDR3aa: CASSLAPDSYNSPLHF; CDR3nt: TGTGCCAGCAGCTTGGCGCCAGACAGCTATAATTCACCCCTCCACTTT
abundance: .; j_gene: TRBJ2-3; d_gene: TRBD2; v_gene: TRBV30; CDR3aa: CAWSVGGSGDTQYF; CDR3nt: TGTGCCTGGAGTGTGGGCGGGAGTGGGGATACGCAGTATTTT
abundance: .; j_gene: TRBJ2-7; d_gene: .; v_gene: TRBV9; CDR3aa: CASSQTPGHPSTYEQYF; CDR3nt: TGTGCCAGCAGCCAAACACCGGGACACCCTTCCACCTACGAGCAGTACTTC
abundance: .; j_gene: TRBJ2-7; d_gene: TRBD2; v_gene: TRBV28; CDR3aa: CASSRLAGPGEQYF; CDR3nt: TGTGCCAGCAGCCGTCTAGCGGGGCCGGGTGAGCAGTACTTC
abundance: .; j_gene: TRBJ1-4; d_gene: .; v_gene: TRBV2; CDR3aa: CASSDGSINEKLFF; CDR3nt: TGTGCCAGCAGTGACGGTAGCATTAATGAAAAACTGTTTTTT
abundance: .; j_gene: TRBJ2-6; d_gene: .; v_gene: TRBV29-1; CDR3aa: CSVTQSGANVLTF; CDR3nt: TGCAGCGTTACGCAGTCTGGGGCCAACGTCCTGACTTTC
abundance: .; j_gene: TRBJ1-2; d_gene: .; v_gene: TRBV27; CDR3aa: CASSPWPTGFSYGYTF; CDR3nt: TGTGCCAGCAGTCCCTGGCCCACAGGGTTCAGCTATGGCTACACCTTC
abundance: .; j_gene: TRBJ2-5; d_gene: TRBD1; v_gene: TRBV5-8; CDR3aa: CASTVDRGLRGAETQYF; CDR3nt: TGTGCCAGCACCGTTGACAGGGGTCTTAGAGGGGCCGAGACCCAGTACTTC
abundance: .; j_gene: TRBJ2-3; d_gene: .; v_gene: TRBV18; CDR3aa: CASSPPGAGPSTDTQYF; CDR3nt: TGTGCCAGCTCACCACCGGGGGCAGGGCCTAGCACAGATACGCAGTATTTT
abundance: .; j_gene: TRBJ2-1; d_gene: .; v_gene: TRBV7-9; CDR3aa: CASILLGSSAYNEQFF; CDR3nt: TGTGCCAGCATCCTTCTAGGTAGCAGCGCCTACAATGAGCAGTTCTTC
abundance: .; j_gene: TRBJ2-3; d_gene: .; v_gene: TRBV5-1; CDR3aa: CASSPIESERDTQYF; CDR3nt: TGCGCCAGCAGCCCCATAGAAAGTGAAAGAGATACGCAGTATTTT
abundance: once; j_gene: TRBJ1-1; d_gene: TRBD1; v_gene: TRBV28; CDR3aa: CASSTYRGRYTEAFF; CDR3nt: TGTGCCAGCAGTACCTACAGGGGTAGGTACACTGAAGCTTTCTTT
abundance: .; j_gene: TRBJ2-7; d_gene: TRBD1; v_gene: TRBV11-2; CDR3aa: CASSQDRGSYEQYF; CDR3nt: TGTGCCAGCAGCCAGGACAGGGGGTCCTACGAGCAGTACTTC
abundance: .; j_gene: TRBJ1-2; d_gene: .; v_gene: TRBV19; CDR3aa: CASRGSAYGYTF; CDR3nt: TGTGCCAGTCGGGGGTCGGCCTATGGCTACACCTTC
abundance: .; j_gene: TRBJ1-1; d_gene: .; v_gene: TRBV4-1; CDR3aa: CASSQVVGGGNTEAFF; CDR3nt: TGCGCCAGCAGCCAAGTTGTCGGGGGGGGGAACACTGAAGCTTTCTTT
abundance: .; j_gene: TRBJ1-4; d_gene: .; v_gene: TRBV25-1; CDR3aa: CASSDIGGGEKLFF; CDR3nt: TGTGCCAGCAGTGACATCGGGGGGGGTGAAAAACTGTTTTTT
abundance: .; j_gene: TRBJ2-7; d_gene: .; v_gene: TRBV9; CDR3aa: CASSVTDRRYEQYF; CDR3nt: TGTGCCAGCAGCGTAACGGACAGAAGATACGAGCAGTACTTC
abundance: .; j_gene: TRBJ2-5; d_gene: .; v_gene: TRBV6-5; CDR3aa: CASSYSGLVGETQYF; CDR3nt: TGTGCCAGCAGTTACTCGGGTCTAGTTGGGGAGACCCAGTACTTC
abundance: once; j_gene: TRBJ2-2; d_gene: TRBD2; v_gene: TRBV9; CDR3aa: CASSVGGGATGELFF; CDR3nt: TGTGCCAGCAGCGTTGGCGGGGGGGCGACCGGGGAGCTGTTTTTT
abundance: once; j_gene: TRBJ1-3; d_gene: .; v_gene: TRBV21-1; CDR3aa: CASRLAGGRDTGSNTIYF; CDR3nt: TGTGCCAGCAGACTCGCAGGGGGGCGGGACACAGGATCAAACACCATATATTTT
abundance: .; j_gene: TRBJ2-7; d_gene: .; v_gene: TRBV28; CDR3aa: CASSLTPVEQYF; CDR3nt: TGTGCCAGCAGTTTAACTCCCGTGGAGCAGTACTTC
abundance: .; j_gene: TRBJ2-7; d_gene: TRBD1; v_gene: TRBV10-3; CDR3aa: CAISDRASSYEQYF; CDR3nt: TGTGCCATCAGCGACAGGGCGTCATCCTACGAGCAGTACTTC